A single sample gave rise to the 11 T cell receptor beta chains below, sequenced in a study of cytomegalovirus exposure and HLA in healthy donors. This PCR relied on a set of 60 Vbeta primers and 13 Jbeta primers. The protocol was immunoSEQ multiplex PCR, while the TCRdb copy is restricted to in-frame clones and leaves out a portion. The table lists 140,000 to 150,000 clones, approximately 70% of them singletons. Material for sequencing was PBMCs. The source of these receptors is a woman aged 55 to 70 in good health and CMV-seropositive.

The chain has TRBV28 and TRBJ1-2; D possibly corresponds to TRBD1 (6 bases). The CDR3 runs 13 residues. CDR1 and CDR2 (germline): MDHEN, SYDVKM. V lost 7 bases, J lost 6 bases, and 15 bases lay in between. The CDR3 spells CASNPRAGDGYTF. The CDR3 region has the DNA TGTGCCAGCAACCCCAGGGCAGGGGATGGCTACACCTTC.

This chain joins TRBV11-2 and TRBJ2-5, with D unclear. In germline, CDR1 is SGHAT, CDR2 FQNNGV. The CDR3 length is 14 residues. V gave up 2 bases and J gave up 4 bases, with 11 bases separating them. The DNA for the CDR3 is TGTGCCAGCAGCTTATCAGTGTCTCGAGAGACCCAGTACTTC. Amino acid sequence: CASSLSVSRETQYF.

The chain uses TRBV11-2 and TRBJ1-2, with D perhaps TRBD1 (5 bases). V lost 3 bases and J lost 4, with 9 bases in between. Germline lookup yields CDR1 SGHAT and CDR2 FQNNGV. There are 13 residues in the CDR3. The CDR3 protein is CASSFRGGYGYTF. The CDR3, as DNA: TGTGCCAGCAGCTTCCGGGGGGGCTATGGCTACACCTTC.

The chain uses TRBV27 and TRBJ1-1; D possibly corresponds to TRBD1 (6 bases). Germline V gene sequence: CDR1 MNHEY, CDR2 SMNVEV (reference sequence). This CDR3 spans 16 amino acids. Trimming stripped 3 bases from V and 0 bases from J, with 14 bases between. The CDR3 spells CASSFYRDRMNTEAFF. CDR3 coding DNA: TGTGCCAGCAGTTTCTACAGGGATCGCATGAACACTGAAGCTTTCTTT.

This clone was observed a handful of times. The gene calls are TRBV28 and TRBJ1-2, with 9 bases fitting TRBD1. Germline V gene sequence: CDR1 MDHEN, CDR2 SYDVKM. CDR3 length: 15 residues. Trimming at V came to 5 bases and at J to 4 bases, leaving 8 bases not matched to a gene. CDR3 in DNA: TGTGCCAGCAGTACAGGGGGCGCGCAGGGCTATGGCTACACCTTC. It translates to CASSTGGAQGYGYTF.

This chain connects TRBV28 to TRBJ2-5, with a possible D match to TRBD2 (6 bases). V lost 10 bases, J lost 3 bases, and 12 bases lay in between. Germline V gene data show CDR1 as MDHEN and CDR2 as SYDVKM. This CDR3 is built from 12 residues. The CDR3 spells CAIGTSEETQYF. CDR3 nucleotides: TGTGCCATCGGGACTTCCGAAGAGACCCAGTACTTC.

CDR3 residues: CASSLVAGGPTDTQYF. The DNA for the CDR3 is TGTGCCAGCAGCTTGGTAGCGGGAGGGCCCACAGATACGCAGTATTTT. The genes are TRBV5-4 and TRBJ2-3, with 11 nucleotides matching TRBD2. The CDR3 totals 16 residues. With V trimmed by 0 bases and J by 2 bases, 2 bases remained unmatched. The germline V gene encodes CDR1 SGHNT and CDR2 YYREEE (reference sequence).

CDR3: CSARTSGNTGELFF. CDR3 nucleotide sequence: TGCAGCGCCAGGACTAGCGGTAACACCGGGGAGCTGTTTTTT. The rearrangement links TRBV29-1 to TRBJ2-2; 10 nucleotides align to TRBD2. This CDR3 spans 14 amino acids. J lost 2 bases, V lost 7 bases, and 4 bases had no gene match. Germline CDR1 SQVTM, CDR2 ANQGSEA.

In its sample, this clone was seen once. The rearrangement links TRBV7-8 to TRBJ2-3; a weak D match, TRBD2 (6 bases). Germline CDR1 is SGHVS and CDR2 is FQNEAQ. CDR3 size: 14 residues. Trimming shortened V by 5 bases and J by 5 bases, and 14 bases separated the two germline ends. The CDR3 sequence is CASSQGRERDTQYF. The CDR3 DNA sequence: TGTGCCAGCAGCCAGGGCCGGGAGCGAGATACGCAGTATTTT.

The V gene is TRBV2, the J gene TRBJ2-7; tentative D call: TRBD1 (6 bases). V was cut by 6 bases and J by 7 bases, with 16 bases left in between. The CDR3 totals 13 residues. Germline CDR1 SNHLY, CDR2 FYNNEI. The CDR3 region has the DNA TGTGCCAGCAGGGAAAAACAGGGCCGGGAGCAGTACTTC. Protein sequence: CASREKQGREQYF.

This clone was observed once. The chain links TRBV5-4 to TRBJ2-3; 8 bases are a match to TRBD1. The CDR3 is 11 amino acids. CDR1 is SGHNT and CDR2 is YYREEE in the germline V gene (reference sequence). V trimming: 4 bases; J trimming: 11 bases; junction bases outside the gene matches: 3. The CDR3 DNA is TGTGCCAGCAGCCAACAGGGGGTGCAGTATTTT. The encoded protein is CASSQQGVQYF.